The rows below give T cell receptor beta chains drawn from one sample of a study of siplizumab effects on memory and regulatory T cells. Assay used: immunoSEQ multiplex PCR; TCRdb lists only in-frame clones, some missing. Here the sample spans 85,000 to 130,000 clones, roughly 94% being singletons. The sample was Tregs sorted from blood. All receptors derive from a human donor in good health. CDR3s include the opening cysteine and the closing phenylalanine or tryptophan. Fields, in order: J gene, V gene, D gene, clone size, CDR3 DNA, CDR3 protein. A D gene is named only where the DNA matches it firmly. Rows may omit the clone size; those that give it use once, few, many or a size class.

TRBJ2-3,TRBV5-1,TRBD1,-,TGCGCCAGCAGCTTGGTGACAGGGGAGTCTAGCACAGATACGCAGTATTTT,CASSLVTGESSTDTQYF
TRBJ1-1,TRBV29-1,TRBD1,-,TGCAGCGTTGAGGGACAGGGACCTGAACAAGGCTTT,CSVEGQGPEQGF
TRBJ1-4,TRBV5-6,-,-,TGTGCCAGCAGCTTGGGCCGGACCAGGGGTGAAAAACTGTTTTTT,CASSLGRTRGEKLFF
TRBJ1-2,TRBV5-6,-,-,TGTGCCAGCACCAATTCCCCCTTCAACTATGGCTACACCTTC,CASTNSPFNYGYTF
TRBJ1-5,TRBV7-2,-,-,TGTGCCAGCAGCTTTAAGGACGGTTTAATGCCCCAGCATTTT,CASSFKDGLMPQHF
TRBJ2-1,TRBV14,TRBD2,-,TGTGCCAGCAGCCACCCGGGACTAGCGGGATGGCCAGGTTCGGATGAGCAGTTCTTC,CASSHPGLAGWPGSDEQFF
TRBJ2-7,TRBV28,-,-,TGTGCCAGCAGTTTAGTTCGGTGGGAGCAGTACTTC,CASSLVRWEQYF
TRBJ2-1,TRBV27,TRBD2,-,TGTGCCAGCAGTCCCCTAGCGGCTACCTACAATGAGCAGTTCTTC,CASSPLAATYNEQFF
TRBJ2-5,TRBV14,TRBD2,-,TGTGCCAGCAGCCAAGGGGGACTACAGTACCAAGAGACCCAGTACTTC,CASSQGGLQYQETQYF
TRBJ1-2,TRBV6-5,-,-,TGTGCCAGCAGTTACATGGGATCCGGCTACACCTTC,CASSYMGSGYTF
TRBJ2-5,TRBV20-1,-,-,TGCAGTGCTGGGGCCTTTGAGACCCAGTACTTC,CSAGAFETQYF
TRBJ2-7,TRBV7-9,TRBD1,-,TGTGCCAGCAGCTCGGACAGGGGGCGCCTCTACGAGCAGTACTTC,CASSSDRGRLYEQYF
TRBJ2-3,TRBV7-3,TRBD2,-,TGTGCCAGCAGCTTAGTGGCGACTAGCAGATATAGCACAGATACGCAGTATTTT,CASSLVATSRYSTDTQYF
TRBJ2-6,TRBV6-6,-,-,TGTGCCAGCAGGTGGGGGGCTGGGGCCAACGTCCTGACTTTC,CASRWGAGANVLTF
TRBJ1-4,TRBV30,-,-,TGTGCCTGGAAACCCCCTCCCGACAGCCTTAATGAAAAACTGTTTTTT,CAWKPPPDSLNEKLFF
TRBJ1-5,TRBV5-1,TRBD1,-,TGCGCCAGCAGCTTCCGACAGGGGCAGCCCCAGCATTTT,CASSFRQGQPQHF
TRBJ2-7,TRBV27,-,-,TGTGCCAGCAGTTTAACAAATTATAAAGGAGGCGAGCAGTACTTC,CASSLTNYKGGEQYF
TRBJ2-1,TRBV7-9,-,-,TGTGCCAGCACCGACCGGCAGGACTCCTACAATGAGCAGTTCTTC,CASTDRQDSYNEQFF
TRBJ2-1,TRBV30,TRBD2,-,TGTGCCTGGAGTTCGTTTGCGGGAGGAAGTTTCGATGAGCAGTTCTTC,CAWSSFAGGSFDEQFF
TRBJ2-3,TRBV19,-,-,TGTGCCAGTAGGCTATCTAGCACAGATACGCAGTATTTT,CASRLSSTDTQYF
TRBJ1-1,TRBV7-9,-,few,TGTGCCAGCAGCTCAGGGGCCTCGCACGAAGCTTTCTTT,CASSSGASHEAFF
TRBJ1-1,TRBV7-8,-,-,TGTGCCAGCAGCTTAGGGGGTTGGAGCACTGAAGCTTTCTTT,CASSLGGWSTEAFF
TRBJ2-3,TRBV7-2,-,-,TGTGCCAGCAGCTTGGTAGGGCCTTCTAGCACAGATACGCAGTATTTT,CASSLVGPSSTDTQYF
TRBJ2-3,TRBV5-1,-,-,TGCGCCAGCCGCCTGGACGGAAACACAGATACGCAGTATTTT,CASRLDGNTDTQYF
TRBJ2-2,TRBV5-1,-,-,TGCGCCAGCAGCTTCAGGGGTGCCACCGGGGAGCTGTTTTTT,CASSFRGATGELFF
TRBJ1-2,TRBV19,-,-,TGTGCCAGTAGTATCATACAGGCTATGAACTATGGCTACACCTTC,CASSIIQAMNYGYTF
TRBJ1-5,TRBV28,-,-,TGTGCCAGCAGTCCCGGAGGAGCGGGAATCTATAGCAATCAGCCCCAGCATTTT,CASSPGGAGIYSNQPQHF
TRBJ1-4,TRBV5-1,-,-,TGCGCCAGCAGCGTTGACGGGTCATCGGGTGAAAAACTGTTTTTT,CASSVDGSSGEKLFF
TRBJ2-7,TRBV14,TRBD2,-,TGTGCCAGCAGCCCCGGACTAGCGGGCGCGAGGGGGACCTACGAGCAGTACTTC,CASSPGLAGARGTYEQYF
TRBJ2-7,TRBV6-1,-,-,TGTGCCAGCAGTGAACCCCTCGGGGAGCAGTACTTC,CASSEPLGEQYF
TRBJ2-6,TRBV30,-,-,TGTGCCTGGACGGAGCTCTCTGGGGCCAACGTCCTGACTTTC,CAWTELSGANVLTF
TRBJ1-3,TRBV5-1,-,-,TGCGCCAGCAGGGGAGGAGGGGAAGTGTCTGGAAACACCATATATTTT,CASRGGGEVSGNTIYF
TRBJ2-7,TRBV29-1,TRBD2,once,TGCAGCGTTGAAGCCCCCGTAGCGGGAGGGCCAAGGAGCTCCTACGAGCAGTACTTC,CSVEAPVAGGPRSSYEQYF
TRBJ2-3,TRBV20-1,-,-,TGCTCACCGGGGGCCGGGGCGCAGTATTTT,CSPGAGAQYF
TRBJ2-7,TRBV28,TRBD1,-,TGTGCCAGCAGTTTATCGGGACAGCGACCATCCTACGAGCAGTACTTC,CASSLSGQRPSYEQYF
TRBJ1-1,TRBV6-6,-,once,TGTGCCAGCAGTTTACCGAAACAGGGAGGGAGTGAAGCTTTCTTT,CASSLPKQGGSEAFF
TRBJ2-1,TRBV6-6,-,-,TGTGCCAGCAGTTATCCTGGGGCCTTGCAGTTCTTC,CASSYPGALQFF